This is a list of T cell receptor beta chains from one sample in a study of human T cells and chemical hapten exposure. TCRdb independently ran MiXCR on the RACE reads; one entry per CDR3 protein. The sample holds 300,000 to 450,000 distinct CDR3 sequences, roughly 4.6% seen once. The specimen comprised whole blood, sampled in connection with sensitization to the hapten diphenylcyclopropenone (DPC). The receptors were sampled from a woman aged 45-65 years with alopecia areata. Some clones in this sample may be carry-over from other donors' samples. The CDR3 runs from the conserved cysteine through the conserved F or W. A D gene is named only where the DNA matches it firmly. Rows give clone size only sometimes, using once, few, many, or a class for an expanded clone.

CDR3nt: TGCGCCAGCAGCCAAAGAGGGACATCAGCCTACGAGCAGTACTTC; CDR3aa: CASSQRGTSAYEQYF; d_gene: -; j_gene: TRBJ2-7; abundance: many; v_gene: TRBV4-1
CDR3nt: TGTGCCAGCAGCCAAGTGCCCAGGAGTCATGGCTACACCTTC; CDR3aa: CASSQVPRSHGYTF; d_gene: -; j_gene: TRBJ1-2; abundance: -; v_gene: TRBV14
CDR3nt: TGTGCCAGCAGCCAGCTTCGGGCCAACGTCCTGACTTTC; CDR3aa: CASSQLRANVLTF; d_gene: -; j_gene: TRBJ2-6; abundance: many; v_gene: TRBV3-1
CDR3nt: TGCGCCAGCAGCCCCGCTCCGGGGACTGAAGCTTTCTTT; CDR3aa: CASSPAPGTEAFF; d_gene: -; j_gene: TRBJ1-1; abundance: many; v_gene: TRBV5-1
CDR3nt: TGTGCCAGCAGCCAAGATTGGCAGGGGATGAACACTGAAGCTTTCTTT; CDR3aa: CASSQDWQGMNTEAFF; d_gene: -; j_gene: TRBJ1-1; abundance: few; v_gene: TRBV4-2
CDR3nt: TGTGCCAGCAGCCAAGTGTCGAACACTGAAGCTTTCTTT; CDR3aa: CASSQVSNTEAFF; d_gene: -; j_gene: TRBJ1-1; abundance: many; v_gene: TRBV3-1
CDR3nt: TGTGCCAGCAGCTTTGGGTCAGGGGAGCCCCAATACGGCAAAAACATTCAGTACTTC; CDR3aa: CASSFGSGEPQYGKNIQYF; d_gene: -; j_gene: TRBJ2-4; abundance: many; v_gene: TRBV7-9
CDR3nt: TGTGCCAGCTCCATCGGGGTGGATAACACTGAAGCTTTCTTT; CDR3aa: CASSIGVDNTEAFF; d_gene: -; j_gene: TRBJ1-1; abundance: -; v_gene: TRBV6-1
CDR3nt: TGTGCCAGCAGCTATAAACTAGCGGGAGTTTCCAATGAGCAGTTCTTC; CDR3aa: CASSYKLAGVSNEQFF; d_gene: TRBD2; j_gene: TRBJ2-1; abundance: -; v_gene: TRBV7-2
CDR3nt: TGTGCCAGCAGTTCTTGGACAGGAACGAACACTGAAGCTTTCTTT; CDR3aa: CASSSWTGTNTEAFF; d_gene: TRBD1; j_gene: TRBJ1-1; abundance: few; v_gene: TRBV12-3/TRBV12-4
CDR3nt: TGTGCCAGTAGTATAGGACTAGCTATCGGGGAGCTGTTTTTT; CDR3aa: CASSIGLAIGELFF; d_gene: TRBD2; j_gene: TRBJ2-2; abundance: many; v_gene: TRBV19
CDR3nt: TGTGCCAGCAGCAAGTTTACCCCCCGGGTCCAGGGCAAAAACATTCAGTACTTC; CDR3aa: CASSKFTPRVQGKNIQYF; d_gene: -; j_gene: TRBJ2-4; abundance: many; v_gene: TRBV28
CDR3nt: TGTGCCAGCAGCTCAGGGACAGGGCACGAGCAGTACTTC; CDR3aa: CASSSGTGHEQYF; d_gene: TRBD1; j_gene: TRBJ2-7; abundance: many; v_gene: TRBV7-6
CDR3nt: TGTGCCAGCAGTTACGGCCGCCTCAATGAAAAACTGTTTTTT; CDR3aa: CASSYGRLNEKLFF; d_gene: -; j_gene: TRBJ1-4; abundance: -; v_gene: TRBV6-6
CDR3nt: TGCGCCAGCAGCCAAGATGAGGGCTTCTCTGGAAACACCATATATTTT; CDR3aa: CASSQDEGFSGNTIYF; d_gene: -; j_gene: TRBJ1-3; abundance: few; v_gene: TRBV4-1
CDR3nt: TGTGCCAGCAGCCTCCAGCCATCAACAGGGAATGGCTACACCTTC; CDR3aa: CASSLQPSTGNGYTF; d_gene: -; j_gene: TRBJ1-2; abundance: many; v_gene: TRBV7-3